This record looks at one TCR beta chain sequence and its context. These data belong to a study of T cell changes during pregnancy in multiple sclerosis. TCRdb keeps only in-frame clones here, not all; method: immunoSEQ multiplex PCR. Here the sample spans approximately 65,000 clones, around 96% being singletons. V was shortened by 3 bases and J by 0 bases, with 13 bases between the two germline ends. Germline V gives CDR1 SGHRS, CDR2 YFSETQ. There are 15 residues in the CDR3. The TCR sequence derives from a female donor with multiple sclerosis, enrolled in a pregnancy study. Material: CD8+ T cells from peripheral blood mononuclear cells, obtained after pregnancy. The rearrangement uses TRBV5-1 and TRBJ2-7; tentatively, D is TRBD2 (5 bases). CDR3 region: CASSSWTSSSYEQYF. The CDR3 DNA sequence: TGCGCCAGCAGCTCATGGACTTCGTCCTCCTACGAGCAGTACTTC.